This T cell receptor (beta chain) came from a study of blood T cell repertoires in COVID-19. Study-wide background: Spain, Italy and the United States supplied samples that represented acute and convalescent COVID-19.

The method was immunoSEQ multiplex PCR; TCRdb's version includes in-frame clones alone and lacks a portion of them. The sample lists about 250,000 clones; approximately 79% were seen once. This CDR3 spans 12 amino acids. The V and J ends lost 4 bases and 11 bases respectively, with 15 bases between them. Germline CDR1 is SGHRS and CDR2 is YFSETQ. Sequenced material: peripheral blood. The receptor was isolated from a woman between 35 and 50 years old with active or convalescent COVID-19. V and J are TRBV5-1 and TRBJ1-1; D uncertain. CDR3 in amino acids: CASSAPGKEAFF. The CDR3 DNA reads as TGCGCCAGCAGCGCACCCGGGAAAGAGGCTTTCTTT.